The 20 T cell receptor beta chains in this list originate from one sample, sequenced in a study of cytomegalovirus exposure and HLA in healthy donors. The primer mix had 60 Vbeta and 13 Jbeta primers. Repertoires were generated with immunoSEQ multiplex PCR, while TCRdb's copy carries only in-frame clones and drops some. The table records about 150,000 clones, roughly 80% of them present only once. Sequenced input: PBMCs. These receptors all stem from a male donor in good health and CMV-seronegative.

This chain uses TRBV6-1 with TRBJ1-2; no clear D. Per the germline V gene, CDR1 is MNHNS and CDR2 is SASEGT. The V end lost 1 base, the J end lost 4 bases, and 13 bases lay between the germline ends. CDR3 length: 15 residues. CDR3 residues: CASSEGGEGFYGYTF. CDR3 bases: TGTGCCAGCAGTGAAGGGGGAGAAGGTTTCTATGGCTACACCTTC.

The J gene is TRBJ2-2, the V gene TRBV7-2; 14 bases match TRBD2. The CDR3 length is 19 residues. Germline V CDR1 and CDR2: SGHTA, FQGNSA. Trimming at V came to 2 bases and at J to 5 bases, leaving 10 bases not matched to a gene. The DNA of the CDR3 is TGTGCCAGCAGCTTACCGGGACTAGCGGGAGTTGATAGAACCGGGGAGCTGTTTTTT. As protein: CASSLPGLAGVDRTGELFF.

J is TRBJ1-4 and V is TRBV2; D possibly corresponds to TRBD1 (5 bases). This CDR3 comprises 14 residues. Germline CDR1 and CDR2: SNHLY and FYNNEI. With 6 bases removed from V and 1 base from J, the gap between germline ends came to 9 bases. CDR3 in DNA: TGTGCCAGCAGGGGGCGCAGAACTAATGAAAAACTGTTTTTT. Its protein is CASRGRRTNEKLFF.

The chain has TRBV19 and TRBJ1-1; 8 nucleotides line up with TRBD1. This CDR3 is built from 15 residues. Germline V gene sequence: CDR1 LNHDA, CDR2 SQIVND (reference sequence). J lost 8 bases, V lost 3 bases, and 11 bases had no gene match. In DNA, the CDR3 is TGTGCCAGTAGTATCGACCCTAGGGACAGGCAAGAAGCTTTCTTT. This encodes CASSIDPRDRQEAFF.

The chain recombines TRBV10-3 with TRBJ1-2, with D possibly TRBD1 on 6 matching bases. The germline V gene has CDR1 ENHRY and CDR2 SYGVKD. V was clipped by 4 bases and J by 3 bases, with 12 bases between them. This CDR3 contains 14 residues. The CDR3 loop is CAISGLKGDYGYTF. The CDR3 DNA follows: TGTGCCATCAGTGGTTTAAAGGGGGACTATGGCTACACCTTC.

V gene TRBV28 combines with J gene TRBJ2-7, with D perhaps TRBD1 (5 bases). CDR1 and CDR2 from the germline V gene are MDHEN and SYDVKM. This CDR3 comprises 13 residues. Trimming removed 7 bases from V and 0 bases from J, with 10 bases in between. CDR3 sequence: CASTPGNSYEQYF. DNA for the CDR3: TGTGCCAGCACCCCAGGGAACTCCTACGAGCAGTACTTC.

The V and J genes are TRBV7-2 and TRBJ2-7, with TRBD2 identical over 8 bases. J gave up 4 bases and V 5 bases, and 13 bases lay outside the gene matches. The germline CDR1 and CDR2 sequences are SGHTA and FQGNSA. The CDR3 is 16 amino acids. The CDR3 here is CASSLEKLAERYEQYF. CDR3 bases: TGTGCCAGCAGCCTCGAAAAACTAGCGGAAAGATACGAGCAGTACTTC.

The rearrangement uses TRBV19 and TRBJ1-1, with D possibly matching TRBD1 (5 bases). This CDR3 has 14 amino acids. Germline V gene lookup returns CDR1 LNHDA and CDR2 SQIVND (reference sequence). V was cut by 5 bases and J by 4 bases, with 14 bases left in between. The CDR3 reads CASSRGGASTEAFF. CDR3 coding DNA: TGTGCCAGTAGTCGCGGGGGTGCGAGCACTGAAGCTTTCTTT.

The V and J genes are TRBV10-3 and TRBJ2-1, with 12 bases matching TRBD2. This CDR3 has 16 amino acids. Germline V lookup: CDR1 ENHRY, CDR2 SYGVKD. V shed 0 bases and J 8 bases; nucleotides not matched to a gene: 5. This CDR3 is CAISESMTSGSDEQFF. In DNA form, the CDR3 reads TGTGCCATCAGTGAGTCTATGACTAGCGGGAGCGATGAGCAGTTCTTC.

The J gene is TRBJ2-1, the V gene TRBV5-1, with 8 bases identical to TRBD2. This CDR3 region has 20 residues. The trim removed 2 bases at V and 3 bases at J, leaving 19 bases unmatched. The germline CDR1 and CDR2 sequences are SGHRS and YFSETQ. The CDR3 nucleotides are TGCGCCAGCAGCTTTTCGGGGATAGCGGGGTCCACCTCCCTCTACAATGAGCAGTTCTTC. This translates into CASSFSGIAGSTSLYNEQFF.

The table lists this clone with a few counts. The rearrangement joins TRBV14 to TRBJ1-4; tentatively, D is TRBD1 (6 bases). The germline V and J ends were trimmed by 0 bases and 5 bases, with 13 bases remaining between them. Germline CDR1 is SGHDN and CDR2 is FVKESK. This CDR3 region has 16 residues. CDR3 DNA: TGTGCCAGCAGCCAAGAGCGTCCGGGGGGCAATGAAAAACTGTTTTTT. This codes for CASSQERPGGNEKLFF.

The chain is built from TRBV27 and TRBJ2-3; 7 bases agree with TRBD1. Germline-derived CDR1 and CDR2 are MNHEY and SMNVEV (reference sequence). The length of the CDR3 is 15 residues. V dropped 9 bases and J dropped 1; count of bases not matched to a gene: 10. The DNA of the CDR3 is TGTGCCAGTCGGATTTTCGGACAGGGCACAGATACGCAGTATTTT. Amino acid sequence: CASRIFGQGTDTQYF.

The chain joins TRBV4-3 to TRBJ2-5; 9 nucleotides match TRBD2. Near its end, the DNA agrees better with TRBJ2-7, so the J call may be wrong. This CDR3 is built from 17 residues. Germline V gives CDR1 LGHNA, CDR2 YSLEER. In DNA form, the CDR3 reads TGCGCCAGCAGCCAAGTTGCTAGCGGGATCTATTCCTACGAGCAGTACTTC. Protein sequence: CASSQVASGIYSYEQYF.

This rearrangement joins TRBV27 to TRBJ1-2; maybe TRBD1 (6 bases). Germline V gene lookup returns CDR1 MNHEY and CDR2 SMNVEV (reference sequence). This CDR3 is 14 amino acids long. Deletions cut 2 bases from V and 8 bases from J, with 15 bases between. The CDR3 loop is CASSLVWGQGGYTF. The CDR3 DNA sequence: TGTGCCAGCAGTTTAGTTTGGGGGCAGGGGGGCTACACCTTC.

The rearrangement links TRBV30 to TRBJ2-5, with 9 bases that match TRBD2. CDR1 GTSNPN and CDR2 SVGIG come from the germline V gene (reference sequence). This CDR3 has 14 residues. J lost 3 bases, V lost 3 bases, and 5 bases had no gene match. The DNA for the CDR3 is TGTGCCTGGAGGCGTCGACTAGCGGAAGAGACCCAGTACTTC. It is translated as CAWRRRLAEETQYF.

CDR3 DNA: TGTGCCAGCACACGCCATGATGGGAGTGAGCAGTTCTTC. Its protein is CASTRHDGSEQFF. The chain carries TRBV6-5 and TRBJ2-1; weak D call: TRBD2 (5 bases). Germline lookup yields CDR1 MNHEY and CDR2 SVGAGI. The germline V and J ends were trimmed by 7 bases and 9 bases, with 16 bases remaining between them. The CDR3 consists of 13 residues.

V and J are TRBV19 and TRBJ2-1, with D hard to call. The CDR3 loop spans 13 amino acids. Per the germline V gene, CDR1 is LNHDA and CDR2 is SQIVND (reference sequence). V was trimmed by 5 bases and J by 7 bases, leaving 12 bases between them. CDR3 bases: TGTGCCAGTAGTGTGGCAGTGATTAATGAGCAGTTCTTC. This gives the protein CASSVAVINEQFF.

In DNA form, the CDR3 reads TGTGCCAGCAGGGAACTAGCGGGATGGAACAATGAGCAGTTCTTC. Translated, it gives CASRELAGWNNEQFF. The chain carries TRBV28 and TRBJ2-1, with 10 bases aligning to TRBD2. The V and J ends lost 6 bases and 5 bases, in that order; junction bases with no gene match: 7. This CDR3 region has 15 residues. Per the germline V gene, CDR1 is MDHEN and CDR2 is SYDVKM. The full variable domain, with the rest looked up from reference TRBV28 and TRBJ2-1, is DVKVTQSSRYLVKRTGEKVFLECVQDMDHENMFWYRQDPGLGLRLIYFSYDVKMKEKGDIPEGYSVSREKKERFSLILESASTNQTSMYLCASRELAGWNNEQFFGPGTRLTVL.

The rearrangement links TRBV18 to TRBJ2-7; 10 bases match TRBD1. V trimming: 4 bases; J trimming: 2 bases; junction bases outside the gene matches: 8. The CDR3 has 16 amino acids. Germline V CDR1 and CDR2: KGHSH, LQKENI. The CDR3: CASSQDPGTGAYEQYF. DNA for the CDR3: TGTGCCAGCTCACAGGACCCCGGGACAGGGGCCTACGAGCAGTACTTC. The full variable domain, its missing parts supplied by reference TRBV18 and TRBJ2-7, is NAGVMQNPRHLVRRRGQEARLRCSPMKGHSHVYWYRQLPEEGLKFMVYLQKENIIDESGMPKERFSAEFPKEGPSILRIQQVVRGDSAAYFCASSQDPGTGAYEQYFGPGTRLTVT.

The chain combines TRBV11-2 with TRBJ1-2; the D gene is possibly TRBD1 (5 bases). Trimming removed 5 bases from V and 6 bases from J, with 13 bases in between. CDR1 is SGHAT, CDR2 FQNNGV, per germline. There are 13 residues in the CDR3. CDR3: CASSLPRADGYTF. The CDR3 region has the DNA TGTGCCAGCAGCCTGCCCAGGGCTGATGGCTACACCTTC.